The 14 T cell receptor beta chains reported below all come from one sample, sequenced in a study of spatial heterogeneity in lung cancer. Broader study findings: Tumor mutation count correlated with how many alpha and beta TCRs expanded intratumorally.

No antigen has been identified for these receptors. Time point here: sample taken at primary tumor resection. One entry per CDR3 protein, called by TCRdb with MiXCR from the 5' RACE reads. Of 4,800 or so distinct CDR3 sequences listed, about 7.6% are singletons. The sample in question was lung tumor tissue, obtained at surgery. The receptors originated from a female donor with early-stage non-small cell lung cancer.

This clonotype rates as medium-sized. V and J are TRBV5-1 and TRBJ2-1; 13 bases are a match to TRBD2. CDR3 length: 17 residues. V shed 4 bases and J 0 bases; nucleotides not matched to a gene: 4. Germline CDR1 reads SGHRS; CDR2 reads YFSETQ. The CDR3 spells CASSTGLAGASYNEQFF. In nucleotides, the CDR3 is TGCGCCAGCAGCACCGGACTAGCGGGGGCCTCCTACAATGAGCAGTTCTTC.

This clonotype was detected ten times or more. The chain employs TRBV4-1 and TRBJ2-7; no reliable D call. Per the germline V gene, CDR1 is MGHRA and CDR2 is YSYEKL. Trimming pared 1 base from V and 6 bases from J, leaving 10 bases between. The CDR3 runs to 13 residues. CDR3 sequence: CASSQGPNSEQYF. The DNA for the CDR3 is TGCGCCAGCAGCCAAGGCCCCAATAGCGAGCAGTACTTC.

This clonotype was picked up a small number of times. The chain recombines TRBV28 with TRBJ2-7, with D perhaps matching TRBD2 (6 bases). CDR1 and CDR2 (germline): MDHEN, SYDVKM. With 3 bases removed from V and 5 bases from J, the gap between germline ends came to 14 bases. The CDR3 has 14 amino acids. The CDR3 DNA follows: TGTGCCAGCAGTTTGGGCGGGGCGGCCCACGAGCAGTACTTC. It translates to CASSLGGAAHEQYF.

This clonotype was seen ten or more times. The chain carries TRBV7-9 and TRBJ2-7; D may match TRBD1 or TRBD2 (5 bases each). CDR1 is SEHNR, CDR2 FQNEAQ, per germline (reference sequence). The CDR3 spans 14 residues. V was shortened by 3 bases and J by 5 bases, with 14 bases between the two germline ends. The CDR3 nucleotides read TGTGCCAGCAGCTTCTCCGGGACCCCGAACGAGCAGTACTTC. This gives the protein CASSFSGTPNEQYF.

By sample share, this clonotype is large (0.1 to 1%). The chain uses TRBV3-1 and TRBJ2-7; D possibly corresponds to TRBD2 (5 bases). The germline CDR1 and CDR2 sequences are LGHDT and YNNKEL (reference sequence). Trimming removed 4 bases from V and 2 bases from J, with 12 bases in between. The CDR3 is made up of 14 amino acids. The CDR3 sequence is CASSPVGEPYEQYF. CDR3 bases: TGTGCCAGCAGCCCGGTCGGGGAACCCTACGAGCAGTACTTC.

In this sample, this clonotype turned up a few times. The chain recombines TRBV11-2 with TRBJ1-3; D is ambiguous. Germline V gives CDR1 SGHAT, CDR2 FQNNGV. The V end was cut by 1 base, the J end by 0 bases, with 4 bases between. This CDR3 comprises 14 residues. The CDR3, as DNA: TGTGCCAGCAGCTTAGTACACTCTGGAAACACCATATATTTT. This codes for CASSLVHSGNTIYF.

V and J are TRBV14 and TRBJ2-3; TRBD1 agrees at 7 bases. The CDR3 is made up of 13 amino acids. The junction had 6 bases not matched to a gene; V was cut back by 6 bases and J by 6 bases. Looked up from germline, CDR1 is SGHDN and CDR2 is FVKESK. The CDR3: CASREQGFDTQYF. CDR3 DNA sequence: TGTGCCAGCAGGGAACAGGGGTTCGATACGCAGTATTTT.

V is TRBV6-6 and J is TRBJ2-2; no clear D gene. Trimming shortened V by 0 bases and J by 5 bases, and 22 bases separated the two germline ends. Germline V gives CDR1 MNHNY, CDR2 SVGAGI (reference sequence). CDR3 size: 19 residues. The CDR3: CASSYSSFGHTVLTGELFF. CDR3 bases: TGTGCCAGCAGTTACTCGAGTTTTGGCCATACGGTTCTGACCGGGGAGCTGTTTTTT.

Relative to its sample, this clonotype is medium-sized (0.01 to 0.1%). This chain links TRBV20-1 with TRBJ2-3, with a possible D match to TRBD2 (6 bases). Trimming cost V 1 base and J 2 bases, with 13 bases left between them. CDR1 and CDR2 (germline): DFQATT, SNEGSKA (reference sequence). This CDR3 has 15 residues. For the CDR3, the DNA is TGCAGTGCTAGAGTCGGCGGGGCGGCCACAGATACGCAGTATTTT. Residues: CSARVGGAATDTQYF.

The chain recombines TRBV6-2 or TRBV6-3 with TRBJ1-5; D not certain. This CDR3 region has 14 residues. Germline values: CDR1 MNHEY, CDR2 SVGEGT. Trimming left V 4 bases short and J 4 bases short, with 11 bases between. The CDR3 here is CASSFWPDNQPQHF. Written as DNA, the CDR3 is TGTGCCAGCAGTTTTTGGCCAGATAATCAGCCCCAGCATTTT.

The sample holds many counts of this clonotype. The chain couples TRBV7-8 to TRBJ1-2; D might be TRBD1 (6 bases). This CDR3 is 13 amino acids long. The germline V gene has CDR1 SGHVS and CDR2 FQNEAQ. V was clipped by 0 bases and J by 4 bases, with 6 bases between them. The CDR3 loop reads CASSLAQGYGYTF. CDR3 bases: TGTGCCAGCAGCTTAGCACAGGGCTATGGCTACACCTTC.

This clonotype has only a few counts. The CDR3 region is CAIRPGPNQPQHF. The CDR3 DNA sequence: TGTGCCATCAGACCGGGGCCGAATCAGCCCCAGCATTTT. This chain uses TRBV10-3 with TRBJ1-5, with D perhaps TRBD1 (5 bases). V lost 6 bases and J lost 4, with 10 bases in between. There are 13 residues in the CDR3. Germline CDR1 ENHRY, CDR2 SYGVKD.

This chain uses TRBV5-1 with TRBJ2-3; D might be TRBD2 (6 bases). V was clipped by 1 base and J by 1 base, with 10 bases between them. In germline, CDR1 is SGHRS, CDR2 YFSETQ. The CDR3 spans 15 residues. Here the CDR3 reads CASSLRGYGTDTQYF. In nucleotides, the CDR3 is TGCGCCAGCAGCTTGCGGGGGTATGGCACAGATACGCAGTATTTT.

The chain employs TRBV27 and TRBJ1-5; TRBD1 agrees at 8 bases. The J segment lost 4 bases and the V segment lost 6 bases, leaving 5 bases of the junction unmatched. The CDR3 consists of 14 residues. The germline V gene has CDR1 MNHEY and CDR2 SMNVEV (reference sequence). The CDR3 loop is CASSVTGGNQPQHF. DNA for the CDR3: TGTGCCAGCAGCGTCACAGGGGGGAATCAGCCCCAGCATTTT.